This TCR beta chain appears in the sequencing data of a study of blood T cell repertoires in COVID-19. This clone was recorded once. Repertoires were generated with immunoSEQ multiplex PCR, while TCRdb's copy carries only in-frame clones and drops some. The sample lists fewer than 200,000 clones; roughly 89% were seen once. In terms of age and location, participants ranged from roughly 18 to 90 years and lived in approximately 24 US areas. Material for sequencing was PBMCs or T cells enriched from blood (not recorded which). This clonotype originated in a young woman who had been exposed to COVID-19.

CDR3 nucleotides: TGTGCCAGCAGCTTGGCGGTGGTCGAGCAGTACTTC. This gives the protein CASSLAVVEQYF. The J gene is TRBJ2-7, the V gene TRBV5-8, with no clear D. Per germline, CDR1 SGHTS and CDR2 YDEGEE. This CDR3 has 12 amino acids. The V gene lost 0 bases and the J gene lost 6 bases, with 7 bases spanning the gap.